The T cell receptor beta chain under discussion was sequenced for a study of T-cell memory formation after mild COVID-19. Notes on the study in general: Still unconfirmed is whether the second-wave clones peaking on day 37 recognized SARS-CoV-2. That cross-reactive memory joined was suggested by some responding clones appearing in pre-infection memory.

A remark on this clonotype: Its target is unknown.

TCRdb re-called the 5' RACE reads through MiXCR, storing one row per CDR3 protein. The sample lists more than 350,000 distinct CDR3 sequences; 16% were seen once. The CDR3 consists of 14 residues. Between the trimmed V and J ends, which lost 4 bases and 6 bases, there was a span of 12 bases. CDR1 and CDR2 from the germline V gene are MGHRA and YSYEKL. Input material: PBMCs or a T cell subset sorted from them (not recorded which). The sequence was collected from a man in his late teens or twenties who had mild COVID-19 (a few samples of this study predate the infection). Cell type and time point are not known. J is TRBJ2-2 and V is TRBV4-1, with a possible D match to TRBD1 (6 bases). The CDR3 nucleotides are TGCGCCAGCAGCCCACAGGGCGTGTCCGGGGAGCTGTTTTTT. Its translation: CASSPQGVSGELFF.